This T cell receptor (beta chain) was profiled in a study of monozygotic twins with inflammatory bowel disease. Regarding the study as a whole: The sharing of clonotypes with others was lower in IBD patients than in healthy twins, especially with disease activity. No distinction between different T cell subtypes was possible.

Germline values: CDR1 SEHNR, CDR2 FQNEAQ (reference sequence). This CDR3 comprises 13 residues. A word on this clonotype: The antigen remains undetermined.

Used for each TCR library was 3500 ng of total RNA. Molecular identifiers with 6-nucleotide sample barcodes were added during cDNA synthesis via template switching. From the 5' RACE reads, TCRdb lists one entry per CDR3 protein and no DNA. The clone table shows about 200,000 distinct CDR3 sequences, with the ten largest holding under 8.5%. The V call is TRBV7-9, the J call TRBJ2-2. This TCR derives from a human donor with ulcerative colitis or Crohn's disease, or a healthy co-twin of an affected twin (not recorded which). The sample taken for sequencing was blood. The CDR3 sequence: CASSSVDTGELFF.